The T cell receptor beta chain described here comes from a study of T-cell memory formation after mild COVID-19. The CDR3 loop spans 13 amino acids. V lost 5 bases and J lost 5; bases outside the gene matches: 6. Germline V gene sequence: CDR1 MNHEY, CDR2 SMNVEV (reference sequence). TCRdb re-analysed the 5' RACE reads in MiXCR, keeping a single row per CDR3 protein. In the table there are approximately 400,000 distinct CDR3 sequences, 20% to 25% of which are singletons. Sequencing input: PBMCs or a T cell subset sorted from them (not recorded which). The gene calls are TRBV27 and TRBJ2-7, with TRBD1 matching 7 bases. The source of this sequence is an adult woman who had mild COVID-19 (a few samples of this study predate the infection). Cell type and time point are not known. CDR3 in amino acids: CASSHRGDNEQYF. CDR3 nucleotide sequence: TGTGCCAGCAGTCACAGGGGCGACAACGAGCAGTACTTC.